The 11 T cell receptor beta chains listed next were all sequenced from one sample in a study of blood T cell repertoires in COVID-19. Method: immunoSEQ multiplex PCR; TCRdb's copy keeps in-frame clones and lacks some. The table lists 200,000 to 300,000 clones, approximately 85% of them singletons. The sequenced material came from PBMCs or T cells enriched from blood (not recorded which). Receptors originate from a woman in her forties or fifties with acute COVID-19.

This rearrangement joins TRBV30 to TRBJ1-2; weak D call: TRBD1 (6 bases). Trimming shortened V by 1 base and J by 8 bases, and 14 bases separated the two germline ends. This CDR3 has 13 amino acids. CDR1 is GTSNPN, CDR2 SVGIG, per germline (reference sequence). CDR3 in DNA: TGTGCCTGGAGTGCAACTCCCCAGGGGGGCTACACCTTC. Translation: CAWSATPQGGYTF.

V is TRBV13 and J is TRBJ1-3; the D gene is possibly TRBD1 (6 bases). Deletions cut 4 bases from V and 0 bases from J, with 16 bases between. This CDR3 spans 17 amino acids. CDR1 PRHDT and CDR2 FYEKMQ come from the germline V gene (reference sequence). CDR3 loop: CASSSLTDSHSGNTIYF. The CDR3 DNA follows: TGTGCCAGCAGCTCCCTCACGGACAGTCACTCTGGAAACACCATATATTTT.

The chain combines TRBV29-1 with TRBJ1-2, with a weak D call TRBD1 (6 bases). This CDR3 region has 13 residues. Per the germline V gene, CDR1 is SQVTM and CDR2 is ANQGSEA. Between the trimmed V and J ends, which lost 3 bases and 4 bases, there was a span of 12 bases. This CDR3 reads CSVDDRNLYGYTF. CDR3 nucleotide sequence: TGCAGCGTTGATGACAGGAACCTCTATGGCTACACCTTC.

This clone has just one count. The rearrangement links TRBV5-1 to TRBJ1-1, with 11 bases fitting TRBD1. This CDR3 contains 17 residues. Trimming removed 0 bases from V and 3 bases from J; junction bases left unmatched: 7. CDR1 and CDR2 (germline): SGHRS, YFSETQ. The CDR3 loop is CASSLEGTGGIDTEAFF. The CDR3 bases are TGCGCCAGCAGCTTGGAGGGGACAGGGGGTATTGACACTGAAGCTTTCTTT.

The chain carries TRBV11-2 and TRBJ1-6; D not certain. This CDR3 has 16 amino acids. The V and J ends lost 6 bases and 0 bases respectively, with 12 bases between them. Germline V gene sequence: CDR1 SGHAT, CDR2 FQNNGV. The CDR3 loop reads CASRPSRSSYNSPLHF. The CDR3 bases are TGTGCCAGCAGGCCCTCCCGGAGCTCCTATAATTCACCCCTCCACTTT.

CDR3: CATNRELVNEQFF. Here the CDR3 DNA reads TGTGCCACAAACAGGGAACTAGTCAATGAGCAGTTCTTC. The chain employs TRBV7-9 and TRBJ2-1, with D possibly matching TRBD1 (6 bases). Trimming removed 10 bases from V and 6 bases from J, with 16 bases in between. The CDR3 consists of 13 residues. Germline-derived CDR1 and CDR2 are SEHNR and FQNEAQ (reference sequence). The full variable domain, with the rest looked up from reference TRBV7-9 and TRBJ2-1, is DTGVSQNPRHKITKRGQNVTFRCDPISEHNRLYWYRQTLGQGPEFLTYFQNEAQLEKSRLLSDRFSAERPKGSFSTLEIQRTEQGDSAMYLCATNRELVNEQFFGPGTRLTVL.

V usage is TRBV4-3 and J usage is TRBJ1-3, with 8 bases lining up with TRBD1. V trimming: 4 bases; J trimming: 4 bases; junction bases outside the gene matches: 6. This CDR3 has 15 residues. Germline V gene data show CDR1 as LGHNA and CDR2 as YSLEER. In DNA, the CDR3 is TGCGCCAGCAGCCCCGGACAGGGACGGGGAAACACCATATATTTT. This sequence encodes CASSPGQGRGNTIYF.

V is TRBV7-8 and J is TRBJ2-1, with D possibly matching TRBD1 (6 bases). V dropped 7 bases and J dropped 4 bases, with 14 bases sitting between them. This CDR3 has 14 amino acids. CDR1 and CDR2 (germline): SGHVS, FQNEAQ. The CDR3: CASNLGAEYNEQFF. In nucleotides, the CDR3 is TGTGCCAGCAATCTGGGGGCGGAATACAATGAGCAGTTCTTC.

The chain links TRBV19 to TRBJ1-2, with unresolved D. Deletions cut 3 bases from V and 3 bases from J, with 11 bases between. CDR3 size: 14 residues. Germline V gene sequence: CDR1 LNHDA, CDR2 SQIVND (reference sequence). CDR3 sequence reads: CASSILTGDYGYTF. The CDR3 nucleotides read TGTGCCAGTAGTATTTTAACCGGGGACTATGGCTACACCTTC.

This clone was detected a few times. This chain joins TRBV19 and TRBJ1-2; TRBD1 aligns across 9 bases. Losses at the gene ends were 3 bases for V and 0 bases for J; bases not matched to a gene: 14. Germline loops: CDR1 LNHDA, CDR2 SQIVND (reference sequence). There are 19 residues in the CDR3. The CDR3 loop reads CASSMGGWTGAISNYGYTF. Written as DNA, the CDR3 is TGTGCCAGTAGTATGGGGGGATGGACAGGGGCCATCTCTAACTATGGCTACACCTTC.

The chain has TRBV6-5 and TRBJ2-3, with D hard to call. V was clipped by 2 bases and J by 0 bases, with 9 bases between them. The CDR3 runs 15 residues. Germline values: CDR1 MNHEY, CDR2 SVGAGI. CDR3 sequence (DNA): TGTGCCAGCAGTTACGGGCAGGCTAGCACAGATACGCAGTATTTT. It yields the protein CASSYGQASTDTQYF.